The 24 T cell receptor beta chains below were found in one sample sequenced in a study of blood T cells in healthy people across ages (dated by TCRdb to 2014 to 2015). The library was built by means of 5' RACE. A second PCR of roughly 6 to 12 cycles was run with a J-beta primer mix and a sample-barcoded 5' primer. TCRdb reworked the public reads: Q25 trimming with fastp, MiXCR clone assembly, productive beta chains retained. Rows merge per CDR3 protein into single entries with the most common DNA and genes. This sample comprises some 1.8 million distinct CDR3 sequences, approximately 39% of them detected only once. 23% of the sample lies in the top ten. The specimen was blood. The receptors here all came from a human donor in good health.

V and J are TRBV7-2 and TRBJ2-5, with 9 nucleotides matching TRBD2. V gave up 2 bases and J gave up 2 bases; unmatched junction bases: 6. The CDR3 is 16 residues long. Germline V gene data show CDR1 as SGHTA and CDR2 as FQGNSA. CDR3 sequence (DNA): TGTGCCAGCAGCTTACGGGGGCTAGCGGGGCAAGAGACCCAGTACTTC. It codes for CASSLRGLAGQETQYF.

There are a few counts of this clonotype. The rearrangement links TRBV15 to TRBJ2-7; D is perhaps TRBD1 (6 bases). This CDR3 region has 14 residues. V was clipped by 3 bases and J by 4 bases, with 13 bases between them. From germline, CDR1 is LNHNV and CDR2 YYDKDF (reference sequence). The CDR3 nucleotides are TGTGCCACCAGCAGTACAGGGAATGGGTACGAGCAGTACTTC. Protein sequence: CATSSTGNGYEQYF.

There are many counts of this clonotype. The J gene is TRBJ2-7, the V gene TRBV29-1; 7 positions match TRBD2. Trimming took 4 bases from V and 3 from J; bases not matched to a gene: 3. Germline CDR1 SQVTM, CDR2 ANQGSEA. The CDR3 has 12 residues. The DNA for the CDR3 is TGCAGCGTTGTCCCGGGGGGCTACGAGCAGTACTTC. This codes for CSVVPGGYEQYF.

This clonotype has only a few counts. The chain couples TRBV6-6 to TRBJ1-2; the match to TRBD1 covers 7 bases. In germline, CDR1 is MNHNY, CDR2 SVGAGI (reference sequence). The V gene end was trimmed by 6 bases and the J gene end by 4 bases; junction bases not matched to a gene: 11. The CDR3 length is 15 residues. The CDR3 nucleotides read TGTGCCAGCAGAGATGGACAGGCTCCCCTCTATGGCTACACCTTC. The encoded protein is CASRDGQAPLYGYTF.

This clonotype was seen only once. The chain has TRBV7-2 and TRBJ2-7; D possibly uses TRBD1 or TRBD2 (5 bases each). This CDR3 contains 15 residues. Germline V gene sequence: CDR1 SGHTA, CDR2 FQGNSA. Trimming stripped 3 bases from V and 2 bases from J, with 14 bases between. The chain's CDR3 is CASSFSVGPPYEQYF. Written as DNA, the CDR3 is TGTGCCAGCAGCTTTAGCGTGGGGCCCCCCTACGAGCAGTACTTC.

CDR3 coding DNA: TGTGCCACCAGCAATGGACAGGGGGCAGATACGCAGTATTTT. Residues: CATSNGQGADTQYF. The chain couples TRBV15 to TRBJ2-3; 10 nucleotides match TRBD1. This CDR3 region has 14 residues. Germline CDR1 LNHNV, CDR2 YYDKDF (reference sequence). The J segment lost 4 bases and the V segment lost 4 bases, leaving 2 bases of the junction unmatched.

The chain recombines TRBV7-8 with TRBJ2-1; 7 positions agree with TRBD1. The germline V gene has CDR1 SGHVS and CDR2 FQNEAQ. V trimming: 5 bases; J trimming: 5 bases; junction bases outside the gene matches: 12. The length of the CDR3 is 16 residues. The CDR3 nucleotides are TGTGCCAGCAGCCCCGTAGGCAGGGGGATACACAATGAGCAGTTCTTC. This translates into CASSPVGRGIHNEQFF.

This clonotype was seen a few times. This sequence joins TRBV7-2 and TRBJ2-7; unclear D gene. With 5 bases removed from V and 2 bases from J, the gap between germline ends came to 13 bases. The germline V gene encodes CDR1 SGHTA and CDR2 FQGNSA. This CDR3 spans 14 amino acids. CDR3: CASSADRTTYEQYF. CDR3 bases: TGTGCCAGCAGCGCCGACCGGACCACCTACGAGCAGTACTTC.

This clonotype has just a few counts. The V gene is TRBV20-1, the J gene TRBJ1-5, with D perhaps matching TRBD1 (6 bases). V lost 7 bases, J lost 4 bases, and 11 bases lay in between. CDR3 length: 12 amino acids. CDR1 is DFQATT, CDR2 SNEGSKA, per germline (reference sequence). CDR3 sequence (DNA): TGCAGTGTTATACAGGGTAATCAGCCCCAGCATTTT. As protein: CSVIQGNQPQHF.

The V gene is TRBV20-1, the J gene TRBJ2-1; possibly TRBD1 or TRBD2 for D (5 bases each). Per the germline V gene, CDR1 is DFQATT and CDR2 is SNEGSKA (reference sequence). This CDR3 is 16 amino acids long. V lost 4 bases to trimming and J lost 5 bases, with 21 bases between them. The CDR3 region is CSAITFGTPTDNEQFF. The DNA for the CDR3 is TGCAGTGCTATTACCTTCGGGACCCCTACAGACAATGAGCAGTTCTTC.

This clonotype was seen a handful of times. The DNA of the CDR3 is TGCGCCAGCAGCCACCCCCAATCGGGGGAGCAGTACTTC. As protein: CASSHPQSGEQYF. The chain joins TRBV4-1 to TRBJ2-7, with D perhaps matching TRBD2 (5 bases). This CDR3 is 13 amino acids long. V was shortened by 3 bases and J by 7 bases, with 13 bases between the two germline ends. Germline CDR1 reads MGHRA; CDR2 reads YSYEKL.

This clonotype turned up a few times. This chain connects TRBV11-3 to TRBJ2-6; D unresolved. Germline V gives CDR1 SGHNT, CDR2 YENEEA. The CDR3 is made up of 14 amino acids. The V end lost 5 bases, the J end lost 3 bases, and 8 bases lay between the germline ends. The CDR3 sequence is CASSQSRGANVLTF. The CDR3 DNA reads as TGTGCCAGCAGCCAGAGTCGTGGGGCCAACGTCCTGACTTTC.

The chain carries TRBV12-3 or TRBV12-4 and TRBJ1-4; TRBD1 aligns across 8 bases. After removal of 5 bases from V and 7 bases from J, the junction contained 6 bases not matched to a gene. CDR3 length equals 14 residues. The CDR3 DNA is TGTGCCAGCAGTCGGACAGGGATTGCTGAAAAACTGTTTTTT. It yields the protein CASSRTGIAEKLFF.

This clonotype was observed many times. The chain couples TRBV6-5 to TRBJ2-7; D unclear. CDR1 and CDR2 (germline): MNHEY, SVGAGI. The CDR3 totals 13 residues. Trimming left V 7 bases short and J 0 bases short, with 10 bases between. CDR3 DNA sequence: TGTGCCAGCACCCCCAAAGGCTCCTACGAGCAGTACTTC. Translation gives CASTPKGSYEQYF.

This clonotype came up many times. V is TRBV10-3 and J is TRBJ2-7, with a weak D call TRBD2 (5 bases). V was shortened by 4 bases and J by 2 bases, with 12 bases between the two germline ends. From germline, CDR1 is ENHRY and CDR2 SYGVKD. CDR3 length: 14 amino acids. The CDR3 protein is CAISVRELPYEQYF. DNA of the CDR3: TGTGCCATCAGTGTACGGGAACTACCCTACGAGCAGTACTTC.

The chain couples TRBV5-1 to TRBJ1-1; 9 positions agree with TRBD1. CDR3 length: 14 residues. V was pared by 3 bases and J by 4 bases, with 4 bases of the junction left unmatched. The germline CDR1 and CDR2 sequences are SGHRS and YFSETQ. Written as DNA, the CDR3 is TGCGCCAGCAGCTCCGGGACAGGGACCACTGAAGCTTTCTTT. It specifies CASSSGTGTTEAFF.

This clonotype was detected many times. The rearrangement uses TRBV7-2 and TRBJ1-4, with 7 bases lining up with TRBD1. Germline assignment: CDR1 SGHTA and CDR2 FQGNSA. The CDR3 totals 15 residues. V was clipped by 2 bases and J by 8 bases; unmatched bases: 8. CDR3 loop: CASSLYDRVGEKLFF. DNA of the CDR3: TGTGCCAGCAGCTTATATGACAGGGTTGGAGAAAAACTGTTTTTT.

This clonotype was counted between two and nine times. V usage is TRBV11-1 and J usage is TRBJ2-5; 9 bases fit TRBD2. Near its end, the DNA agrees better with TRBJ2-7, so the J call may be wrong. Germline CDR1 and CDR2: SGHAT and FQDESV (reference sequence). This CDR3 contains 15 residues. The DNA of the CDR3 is TGTGCCAGCAGCCTAGGGACTAGCAACGCGTACGAGCAGTACTTC. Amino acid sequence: CASSLGTSNAYEQYF.

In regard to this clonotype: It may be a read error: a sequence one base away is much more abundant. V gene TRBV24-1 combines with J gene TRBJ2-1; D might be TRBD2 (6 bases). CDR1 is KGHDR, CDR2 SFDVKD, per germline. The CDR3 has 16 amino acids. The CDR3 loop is CAASDQSSDSYNEQFF. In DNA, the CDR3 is TGTGCCGCCAGTGATCAGTCTAGCGACTCCTACAATGAGCAGTTCTTC.

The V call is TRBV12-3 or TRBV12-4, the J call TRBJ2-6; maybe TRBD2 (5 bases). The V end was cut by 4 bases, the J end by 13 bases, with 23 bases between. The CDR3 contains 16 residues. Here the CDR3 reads CASSYQRRRGLGVLTF. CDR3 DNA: TGTGCCAGCAGTTATCAGCGACGACGGGGATTGGGAGTCCTGACTTTC.

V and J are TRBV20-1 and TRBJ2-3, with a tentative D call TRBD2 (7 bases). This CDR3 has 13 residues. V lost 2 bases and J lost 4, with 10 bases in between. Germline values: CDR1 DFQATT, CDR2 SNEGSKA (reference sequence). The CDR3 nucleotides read TGCAGTGCTAGACGGGGGGCCGCAGATACGCAGTATTTT. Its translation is CSARRGAADTQYF.

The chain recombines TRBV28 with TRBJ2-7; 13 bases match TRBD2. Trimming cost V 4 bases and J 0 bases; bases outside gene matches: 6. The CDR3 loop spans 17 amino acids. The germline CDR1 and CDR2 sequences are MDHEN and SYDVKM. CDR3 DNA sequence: TGTGCCAGCAGTTCCGGGACTAGCGGGACCCGCTCCTACGAGCAGTACTTC. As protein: CASSSGTSGTRSYEQYF.

CDR3 nucleotide sequence: TGTGCCAGCAGCTCATATCATAGGGGGGGCTATGGCTACACCTTC. Its protein product is CASSSYHRGGYGYTF. V gene TRBV5-6 combines with J gene TRBJ1-2; D perhaps matches TRBD1 (6 bases). Between the trimmed V and J ends, which lost 3 bases and 4 bases, there was a span of 16 bases. Germline V gene lookup returns CDR1 SGHDT and CDR2 YYEEEE. The CDR3 totals 15 residues.

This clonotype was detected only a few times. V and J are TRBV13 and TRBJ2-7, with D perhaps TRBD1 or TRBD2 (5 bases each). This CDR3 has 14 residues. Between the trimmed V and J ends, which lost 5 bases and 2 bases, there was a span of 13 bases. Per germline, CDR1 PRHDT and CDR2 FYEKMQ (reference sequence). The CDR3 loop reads CASSQGRGPYEQYF. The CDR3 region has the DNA TGTGCCAGCAGCCAAGGCCGGGGCCCCTACGAGCAGTACTTC.